The entry below describes one T cell receptor (beta chain). This sample stems from a study of blood T cell repertoires in COVID-19. Study in general: Collection of acute and convalescent COVID-19 samples took place in the United States, Italy and Spain. The analysed material was cDNA or gDNA that came from T cells, B-cell-depleted T cells, or PBMCs.

In the original workflow: It was from reference gene primer amplification that nucleated cell counts were estimated. The data were produced by immunoSEQ multiplex PCR, yet TCRdb's version contains in-frame clones alone and is incomplete. That table gives V, J and clone size, and the DNA gave D and trimming. Of some 250,000 clones in the sample, more than 70% were seen once. Per the germline V gene, CDR1 is LNHDA and CDR2 is SQIVND (reference sequence). The CDR3 contains 18 residues. The junction had 5 bases not matched to a gene; V was cut back by 1 base and J by 5 bases. This clonotype was sampled from a woman between 40 and 50 years old who had recovered from COVID-19. The chain is built from TRBV19 and TRBJ2-2, with 15 bases identical to TRBD2. Sequencing was done on a sample of peripheral blood. CDR3: CASSIAGLAGGYTGELFF. CDR3 coding DNA: TGTGCCAGTAGTATAGCGGGACTAGCGGGAGGATATACCGGGGAGCTGTTTTTT.